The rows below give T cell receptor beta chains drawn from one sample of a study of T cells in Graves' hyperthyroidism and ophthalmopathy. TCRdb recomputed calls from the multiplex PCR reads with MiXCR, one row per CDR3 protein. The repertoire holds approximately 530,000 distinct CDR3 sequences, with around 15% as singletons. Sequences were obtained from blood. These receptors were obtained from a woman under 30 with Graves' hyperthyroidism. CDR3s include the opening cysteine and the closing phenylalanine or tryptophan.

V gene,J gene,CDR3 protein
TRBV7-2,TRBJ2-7,CASSSLAGSEQYF
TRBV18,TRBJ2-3,CASSPRTSGKVSDTQYF
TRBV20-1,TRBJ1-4,CSASELSESKLFF
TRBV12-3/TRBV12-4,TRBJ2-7,CASSNAPQGADEQYF
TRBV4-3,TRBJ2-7,CASSQAQGIPYEQYF
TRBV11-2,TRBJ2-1,CASSPRVGGVSSYNEQFF
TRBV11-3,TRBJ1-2,CASTPSRGSGYTF
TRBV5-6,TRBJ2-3,CASSLGFKDTQYF
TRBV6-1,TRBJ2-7,CASRPGLAGNSYEQYF
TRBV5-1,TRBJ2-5,CASSLTARLETQYF